These T cell receptor beta chains were read from a single sample in a study of blood T cells in healthy people across ages. TCRdb recomputed calls from the 5' RACE reads with MiXCR, one row per CDR3 protein. Of roughly 1.5 million distinct CDR3 sequences in the sample, 42% are singletons; the top ten hold roughly 3.7%. The sequencing input was blood. These receptors were taken from a young woman in good health. Each CDR3 is given with its conserved first and last residue. The D gene is left open where the match is weak. Some rows mark clone size as missing; the rest say once, few, many or name a class of expanded clone.

V gene	J gene	D gene	clone size	CDR3 protein	CDR3 DNA
TRBV9	TRBJ1-2	-	-	CASSGQGFPNYGYTF	TGTGCCAGCAGCGGTCAGGGTTTCCCTAACTATGGCTACACCTTC
TRBV20-1	TRBJ2-7	-	-	CSFPKGNEQYF	TGCAGTTTTCCCAAGGGTAATGAGCAGTACTTC
TRBV24-1	TRBJ2-7	-	-	CATSDDDRRQYF	TGTGCCACCAGTGATGACGACAGAAGGCAGTACTTC
TRBV12-3/TRBV12-4	TRBJ2-7	-	-	CASSSPGKLHEQYF	TGTGCCAGCAGCAGCCCGGGAAAACTCCACGAGCAGTACTTC
TRBV27	TRBJ2-7	-	-	CASRQKGSYSYEQYF	TGTGCCAGCAGGCAAAAGGGCAGTTACTCCTACGAGCAGTACTTC
TRBV20-1	TRBJ2-7	-	few	CSATLYRELGEQYF	TGCAGTGCTACCCTTTACAGGGAACTCGGCGAGCAGTACTTC
TRBV27	TRBJ2-7	-	-	CASTLRGSYKEQYF	TGTGCCAGCACCCTCAGGGGTTCCTACAAGGAGCAGTACTTC
TRBV14	TRBJ2-1	-	-	CASSQAPAGLTYNEQFF	TGTGCCAGCAGCCAAGCCCCAGCGGGCTTAACCTACAATGAGCAGTTCTTC
TRBV5-1	TRBJ2-7	TRBD2	once	CASSLVFQRGGYNEQYF	TGCGCCAGCAGCTTGGTTTTTCAGCGGGGGGGGTACAATGAGCAGTACTTC
TRBV27	TRBJ1-4	-	few	CASSSWGLGNEKLFF	TGTGCCAGCAGTTCCTGGGGACTCGGTAATGAAAAACTGTTTTTT
TRBV5-1	TRBJ2-7	-	-	CASSLVAARNEQYF	TGCGCCAGCAGCTTGGTCGCCGCCCGGAATGAGCAGTACTTC
TRBV12-3/TRBV12-4	TRBJ1-2	-	-	CASSFDSEPFYGYTF	TGTGCCAGCAGTTTTGACTCGGAACCCTTCTATGGCTACACCTTC
TRBV5-1	TRBJ1-2	TRBD1	few	CASSQGQQANYGYTF	TGCGCCAGCAGCCAGGGACAGCAAGCTAACTATGGCTACACCTTC
TRBV9	TRBJ2-6	-	few	CASSVGGFYSGANVLTF	TGTGCCAGCAGCGTAGGGGGTTTTTACTCTGGGGCCAACGTCCTGACTTTC
TRBV7-2	TRBJ2-7	TRBD1	-	CASSLAATGGGIYEQYF	TGTGCCAGCAGCTTAGCGGCGACAGGGGGCGGGATCTACGAGCAGTACTTC
TRBV20-1	TRBJ1-2	-	few	CSAPLLDGYTF	TGCAGTGCTCCCCTCCTCGATGGCTACACCTTC